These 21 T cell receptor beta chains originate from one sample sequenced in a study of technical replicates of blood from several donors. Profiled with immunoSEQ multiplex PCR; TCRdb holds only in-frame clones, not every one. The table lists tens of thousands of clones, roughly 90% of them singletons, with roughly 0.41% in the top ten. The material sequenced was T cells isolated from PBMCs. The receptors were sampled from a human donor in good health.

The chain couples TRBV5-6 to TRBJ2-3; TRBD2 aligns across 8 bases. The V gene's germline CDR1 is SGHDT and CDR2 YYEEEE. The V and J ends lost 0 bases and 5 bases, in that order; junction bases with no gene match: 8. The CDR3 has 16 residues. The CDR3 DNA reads TGTGCCAGCAGCTTGGATATCACGGCGGGAGGAGATACGCAGTATTTT. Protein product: CASSLDITAGGDTQYF.

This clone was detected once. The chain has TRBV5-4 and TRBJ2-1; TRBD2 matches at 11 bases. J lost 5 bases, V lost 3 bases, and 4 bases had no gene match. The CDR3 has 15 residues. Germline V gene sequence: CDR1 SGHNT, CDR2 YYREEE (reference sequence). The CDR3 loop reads CASSSGTSGNNEQFF. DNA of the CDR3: TGTGCCAGCAGCTCCGGGACTAGCGGTAACAATGAGCAGTTCTTC.

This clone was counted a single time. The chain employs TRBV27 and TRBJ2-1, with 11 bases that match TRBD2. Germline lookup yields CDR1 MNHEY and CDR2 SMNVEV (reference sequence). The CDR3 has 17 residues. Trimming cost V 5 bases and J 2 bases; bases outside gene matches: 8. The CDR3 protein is CASSLNLGLAAYNEQFF. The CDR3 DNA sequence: TGTGCCAGCAGTCTAAACTTGGGACTAGCGGCCTACAATGAGCAGTTCTTC.

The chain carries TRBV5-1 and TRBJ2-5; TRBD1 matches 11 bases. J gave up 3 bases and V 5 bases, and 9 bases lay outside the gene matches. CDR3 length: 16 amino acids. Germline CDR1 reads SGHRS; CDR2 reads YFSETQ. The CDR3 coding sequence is TGCGCCAGCAGACGGACCGGGACAGGGGGGAAAGAGACCCAGTACTTC. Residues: CASRRTGTGGKETQYF.

The CDR3 region is CAIRGTGGLNVETQYF. The CDR3 DNA reads TGTGCCATCAGGGGGACAGGGGGCTTGAACGTTGAGACCCAGTACTTC. The chain employs TRBV10-3 and TRBJ2-5, with 12 bases identical to TRBD1. CDR3 length equals 16 residues. V shed 6 bases, J shed 5 bases, and the junction held 10 bases outside the gene matches. CDR1 is ENHRY and CDR2 is SYGVKD in the germline V gene.

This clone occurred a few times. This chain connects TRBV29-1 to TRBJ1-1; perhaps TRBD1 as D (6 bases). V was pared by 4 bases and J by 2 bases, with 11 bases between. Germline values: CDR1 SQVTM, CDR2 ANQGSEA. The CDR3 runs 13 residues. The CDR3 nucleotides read TGCAGCGTTGGCGGACAGCTTAACACTGAAGCTTTCTTT. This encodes CSVGGQLNTEAFF.

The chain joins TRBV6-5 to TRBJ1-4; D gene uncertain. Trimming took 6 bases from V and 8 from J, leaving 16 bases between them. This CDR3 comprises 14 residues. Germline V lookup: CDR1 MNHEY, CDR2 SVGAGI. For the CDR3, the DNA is TGTGCCAGCAGCGCTCAGAGAACACAGGAAAAACTGTTTTTT. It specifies CASSAQRTQEKLFF.

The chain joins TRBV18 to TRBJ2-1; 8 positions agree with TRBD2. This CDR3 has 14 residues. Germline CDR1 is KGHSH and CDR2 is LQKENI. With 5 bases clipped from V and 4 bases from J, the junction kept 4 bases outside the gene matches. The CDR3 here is CASSISGVYNEQFF. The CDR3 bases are TGTGCCAGCTCAATTAGCGGGGTATACAATGAGCAGTTCTTC.

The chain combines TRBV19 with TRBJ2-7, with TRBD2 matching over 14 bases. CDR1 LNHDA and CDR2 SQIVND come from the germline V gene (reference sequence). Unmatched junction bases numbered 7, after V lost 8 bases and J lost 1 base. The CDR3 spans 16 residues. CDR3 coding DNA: TGTGCCAGTTCCGGGACTAGCGGGAGACTTTCCTACGAGCAGTACTTC. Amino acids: CASSGTSGRLSYEQYF.

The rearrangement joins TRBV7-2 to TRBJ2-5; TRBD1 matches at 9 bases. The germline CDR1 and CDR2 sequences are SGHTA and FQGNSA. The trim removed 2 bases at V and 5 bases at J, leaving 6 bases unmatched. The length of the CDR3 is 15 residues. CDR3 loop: CASSLITGGGETQYF. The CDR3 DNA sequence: TGTGCCAGCAGCTTAATAACAGGGGGCGGTGAGACCCAGTACTTC.

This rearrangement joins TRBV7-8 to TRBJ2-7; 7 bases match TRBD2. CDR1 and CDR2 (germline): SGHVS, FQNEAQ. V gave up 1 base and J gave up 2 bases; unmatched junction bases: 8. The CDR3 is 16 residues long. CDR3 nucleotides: TGTGCCAGCAGCTTAGGTCGAGGCGGGAGCCCCTACGAGCAGTACTTC. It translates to CASSLGRGGSPYEQYF.

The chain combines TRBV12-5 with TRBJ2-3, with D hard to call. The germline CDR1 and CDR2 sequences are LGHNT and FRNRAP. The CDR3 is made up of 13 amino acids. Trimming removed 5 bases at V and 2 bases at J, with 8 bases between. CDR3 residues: CASGIQITDTQYF. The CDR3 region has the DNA TGTGCTAGTGGTATACAGATCACAGATACGCAGTATTTT.

The CDR3 spells CASSQPPGALYNEQFF. In DNA form, the CDR3 reads TGTGCCAGCAGCCAACCACCCGGAGCCCTCTACAATGAGCAGTTCTTC. The J gene is TRBJ2-1, the V gene TRBV5-4; D unresolved. CDR1 is SGHNT and CDR2 is YYREEE in the germline V gene (reference sequence). The CDR3 consists of 16 residues. Trimming shortened V by 4 bases and J by 3 bases, and 17 bases separated the two germline ends.

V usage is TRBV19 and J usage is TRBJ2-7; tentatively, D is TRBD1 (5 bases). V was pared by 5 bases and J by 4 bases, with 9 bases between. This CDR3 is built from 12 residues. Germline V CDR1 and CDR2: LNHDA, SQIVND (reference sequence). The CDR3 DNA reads TGTGCCAGTAGTCCCGACAGTTACGAGCAGTACTTC. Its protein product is CASSPDSYEQYF.

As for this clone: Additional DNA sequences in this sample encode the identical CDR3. The CDR3 DNA sequence: TGTGCCAGCAGCCCCCACTACGAGCAGTACTTC. Its translation is CASSPHYEQYF. This chain joins TRBV28 and TRBJ2-7; no firm D call. Trimming removed 6 bases from V and 3 bases from J, with 6 bases in between. This CDR3 comprises 11 residues. Germline values: CDR1 MDHEN, CDR2 SYDVKM.

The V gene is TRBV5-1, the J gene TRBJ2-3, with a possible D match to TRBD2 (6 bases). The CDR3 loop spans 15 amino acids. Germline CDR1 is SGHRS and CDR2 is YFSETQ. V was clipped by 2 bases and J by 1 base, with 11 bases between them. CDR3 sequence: CASSLRELGTDTQYF. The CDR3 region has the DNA TGCGCCAGCAGCTTACGGGAGCTCGGCACAGATACGCAGTATTTT.

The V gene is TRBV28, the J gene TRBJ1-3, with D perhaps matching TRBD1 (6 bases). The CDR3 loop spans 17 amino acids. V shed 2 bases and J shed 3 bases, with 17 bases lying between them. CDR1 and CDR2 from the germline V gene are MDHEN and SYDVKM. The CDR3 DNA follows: TGTGCCAGCAGTTTAGTTACGGCGGGAGGGGGTGGAAACACCATATATTTT. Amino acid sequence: CASSLVTAGGGGNTIYF.

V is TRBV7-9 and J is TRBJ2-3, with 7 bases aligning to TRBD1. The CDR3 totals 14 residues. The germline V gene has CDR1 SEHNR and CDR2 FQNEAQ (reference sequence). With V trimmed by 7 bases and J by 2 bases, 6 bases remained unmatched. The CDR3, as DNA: TGTGCCAGCAAGGGGGCCAGGTCCACAGATACGCAGTATTTT. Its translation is CASKGARSTDTQYF.

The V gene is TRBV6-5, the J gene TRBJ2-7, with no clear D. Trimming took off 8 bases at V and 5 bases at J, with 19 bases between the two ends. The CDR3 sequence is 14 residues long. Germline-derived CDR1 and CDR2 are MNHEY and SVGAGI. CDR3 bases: TGTGCCAGCTTAAAACACAGCTATACCCACGAGCAGTACTTC. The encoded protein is CASLKHSYTHEQYF.

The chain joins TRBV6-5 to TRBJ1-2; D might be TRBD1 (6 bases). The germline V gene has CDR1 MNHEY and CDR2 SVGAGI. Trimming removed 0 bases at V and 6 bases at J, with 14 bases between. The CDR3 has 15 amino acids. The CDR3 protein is CASSYSQGQGDGYTF. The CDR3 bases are TGTGCCAGCAGTTACTCCCAGGGGCAGGGAGATGGCTACACCTTC.

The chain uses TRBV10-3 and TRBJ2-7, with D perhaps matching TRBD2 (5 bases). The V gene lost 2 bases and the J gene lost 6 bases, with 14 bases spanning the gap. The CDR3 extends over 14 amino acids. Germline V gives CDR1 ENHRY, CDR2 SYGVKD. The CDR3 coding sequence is TGTGCCATCAGTGAGGGACTCCTCGCCGCCGAGCAGTACTTC. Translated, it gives CAISEGLLAAEQYF.